The clone carrying this TCR beta chain was observed a single time. Sequenced by immunoSEQ multiplex PCR; TCRdb stores in-frame clones only, minus some. The sample carries about 960,000 clones, about 80% recorded once. The source of the sample is a study of shared clonotypes between healthy human individuals. The overall study: CD8 memory received one plate per donor, CD8 naive two, CD4 memory three and CD4 naive three.

Adult donors, all healthy and HIV-negative, had no recent acute infections or vaccinations. In the CD4+ fraction, cells were divided into CD45RA+ naive and CD45RA-negative memory subsets. CDR1 and CDR2 (germline): LNHDA, SQIVND (reference sequence). The CDR3 is 16 residues long. V shed 9 bases and J 1 base; nucleotides not matched to a gene: 14. The receptor was isolated from a man aged 18 to 30 in good health. The rearrangement uses TRBV19 and TRBJ1-1, with 7 bases fitting TRBD1. Sequencing was carried out using memory CD4+ T cells sorted from blood. Documented subset: CD45RA-negative fraction. As DNA, the CDR3 is TGTGCCAGCCTTCCACAGGGGCCTAGGGGGAACACTGAAGCTTTCTTT. It translates to CASLPQGPRGNTEAFF.